What follows is one T cell receptor beta chain and its context. Its antigen remains unknown. Assay: immunoSEQ multiplex PCR; the TCRdb copy retains only in-frame clones and omits some. Here the sample spans roughly 82,000 clones, over 80% being singletons. This specimen belongs to a study of siplizumab effects on memory and regulatory T cells. Study findings and constraints: The authors mapped only a minor fraction of alloreactive clones to unstimulated subsets. Researchers did not confirm the suppressive function of proliferating Tregs from siplizumab cultures.

The clonotype comes from a human donor in good health. Sequencing used Tregs sorted from blood.

CDR3 nucleotide sequence: TGTGCCAGCAGCTTAGCGAGGGGTGTTGAGCAGTTCTTC. It translates to CASSLARGVEQFF. This chain links TRBV7-8 with TRBJ2-1, with D tentatively TRBD1 or TRBD2 (5 bases each). Per germline, CDR1 SGHVS and CDR2 FQNEAQ. With 0 bases removed from V and 9 bases from J, the gap between germline ends came to 9 bases. The CDR3 has 13 residues.